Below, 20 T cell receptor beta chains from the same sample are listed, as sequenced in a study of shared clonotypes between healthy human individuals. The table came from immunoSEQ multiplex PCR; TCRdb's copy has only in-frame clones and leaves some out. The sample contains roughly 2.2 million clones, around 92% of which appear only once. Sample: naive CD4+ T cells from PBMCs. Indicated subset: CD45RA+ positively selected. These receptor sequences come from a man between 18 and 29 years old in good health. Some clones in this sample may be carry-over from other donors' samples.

The CDR3 nucleotides read TGTGCCAGAAGCATCCGGACGGCGGCGGGAGCGAATGAGCAGTTCTTC. Translation gives CARSIRTAAGANEQFF. This chain uses TRBV5-3 with TRBJ2-1; 7 bases align to TRBD2. TRBV5-3 is an ORF; its function is uncertain. This CDR3 has 16 amino acids. Trimming at V came to 4 bases and at J to 7 bases, leaving 14 bases not matched to a gene.

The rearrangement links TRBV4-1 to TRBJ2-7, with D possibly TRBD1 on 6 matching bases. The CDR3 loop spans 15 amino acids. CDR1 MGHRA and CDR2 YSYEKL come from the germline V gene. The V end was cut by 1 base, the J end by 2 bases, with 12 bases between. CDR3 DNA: TGCGCCAGCAGCCAAGTGTACAGGGAGCCCTACGAGCAGTACTTC. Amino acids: CASSQVYREPYEQYF.

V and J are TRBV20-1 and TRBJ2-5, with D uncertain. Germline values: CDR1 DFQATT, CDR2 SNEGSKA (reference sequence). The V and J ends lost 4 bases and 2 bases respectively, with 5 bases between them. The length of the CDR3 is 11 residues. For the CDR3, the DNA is TGCAGTGCTATAAAGCAAGAGACCCAGTACTTC. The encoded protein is CSAIKQETQYF.

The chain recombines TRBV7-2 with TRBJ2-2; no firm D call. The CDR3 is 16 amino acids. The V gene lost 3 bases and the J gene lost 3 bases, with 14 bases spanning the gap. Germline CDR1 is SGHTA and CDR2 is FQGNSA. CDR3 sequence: CASSFRASRDTGELFF. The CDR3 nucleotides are TGTGCCAGCAGCTTTCGCGCAAGTAGGGACACCGGGGAGCTGTTTTTT.

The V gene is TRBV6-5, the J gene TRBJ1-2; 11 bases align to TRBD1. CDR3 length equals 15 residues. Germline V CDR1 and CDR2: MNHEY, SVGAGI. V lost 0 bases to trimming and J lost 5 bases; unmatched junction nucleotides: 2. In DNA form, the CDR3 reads TGTGCCAGCAGTTACTCGGGGACAGGGGGGTATGGCTACACCTTC. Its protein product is CASSYSGTGGYGYTF.

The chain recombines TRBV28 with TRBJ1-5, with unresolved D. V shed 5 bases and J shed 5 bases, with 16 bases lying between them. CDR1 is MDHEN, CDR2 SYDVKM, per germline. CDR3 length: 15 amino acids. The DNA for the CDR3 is TGTGCCAGCAGTCCAGTTGGGAGAATCTATCAGCCCCAGCATTTT. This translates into CASSPVGRIYQPQHF.

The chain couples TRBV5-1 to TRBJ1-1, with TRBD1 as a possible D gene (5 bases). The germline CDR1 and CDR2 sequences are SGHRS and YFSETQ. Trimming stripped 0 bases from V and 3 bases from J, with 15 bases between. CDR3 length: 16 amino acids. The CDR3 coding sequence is TGCGCCAGCAGCTTGGGGACCGGGGGAACGGACACTGAAGCTTTCTTT. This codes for CASSLGTGGTDTEAFF.

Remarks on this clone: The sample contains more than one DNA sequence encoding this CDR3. The CDR3 here is CASSPGQGNQPQHF. The CDR3 DNA follows: TGCGCCAGCAGCCCGGGACAGGGGAATCAGCCCCAGCATTTT. This chain connects TRBV5-1 to TRBJ1-5; 10 bases align to TRBD1. The trim removed 4 bases at V and 4 bases at J, leaving 2 bases unmatched. The germline gives CDR1 SGHRS, CDR2 YFSETQ. CDR3 size: 14 residues.

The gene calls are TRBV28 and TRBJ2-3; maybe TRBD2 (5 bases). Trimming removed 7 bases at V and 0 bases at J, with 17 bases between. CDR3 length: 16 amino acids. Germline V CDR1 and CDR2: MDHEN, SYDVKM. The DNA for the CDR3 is TGTGCCAGCACCCCCCCCTGGGGAGAAAGCACAGATACGCAGTATTTT. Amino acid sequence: CASTPPWGESTDTQYF.

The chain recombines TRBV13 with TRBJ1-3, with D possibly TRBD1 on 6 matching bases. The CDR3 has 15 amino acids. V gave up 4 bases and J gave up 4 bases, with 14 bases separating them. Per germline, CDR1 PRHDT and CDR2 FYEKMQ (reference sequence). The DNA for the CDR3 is TGTGCCAGCAGCTCTCCCACAGGGAGCGGAAACACCATATATTTT. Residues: CASSSPTGSGNTIYF.

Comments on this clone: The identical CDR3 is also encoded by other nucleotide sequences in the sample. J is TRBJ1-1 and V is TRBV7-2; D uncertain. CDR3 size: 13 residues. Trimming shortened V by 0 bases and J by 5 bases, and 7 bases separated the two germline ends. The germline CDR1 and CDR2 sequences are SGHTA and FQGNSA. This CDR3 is CASSLARNTEAFF. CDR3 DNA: TGTGCCAGCAGCTTAGCGAGGAATACTGAAGCTTTCTTT.

Here the CDR3 DNA reads TGTGCCAGCAGTTTGCTACAGGGGGTGGAGGAGCAGTACTTC. Translated, it gives CASSLLQGVEEQYF. This chain links TRBV27 with TRBJ2-7; 8 bases agree with TRBD1. The germline gives CDR1 MNHEY, CDR2 SMNVEV (reference sequence). The CDR3 is 14 residues long. J lost 7 bases, V lost 3 bases, and 8 bases had no gene match.

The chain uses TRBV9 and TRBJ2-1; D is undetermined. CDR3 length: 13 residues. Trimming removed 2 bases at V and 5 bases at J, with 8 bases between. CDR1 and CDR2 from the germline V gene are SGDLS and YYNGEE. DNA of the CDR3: TGTGCCAGCAGCGTTAGCCTGGACAATGAGCAGTTCTTC. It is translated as CASSVSLDNEQFF.

Here the CDR3 DNA reads TGTGCCAGCAGTCTCCCCGGTGCCTGGTCTTCTGAGACCCAGTACTTC. This gives the protein CASSLPGAWSSETQYF. This chain joins TRBV28 and TRBJ2-5; D remains unclear. The germline gives CDR1 MDHEN, CDR2 SYDVKM. The CDR3 has 16 amino acids. V was pared by 5 bases and J by 5 bases, with 21 bases between. Together with reference TRBV28 and TRBJ2-5, the CDR3 gives the full variable domain: DVKVTQSSRYLVKRTGEKVFLECVQDMDHENMFWYRQDPGLGLRLIYFSYDVKMKEKGDIPEGYSVSREKKERFSLILESASTNQTSMYLCASSLPGAWSSETQYFGPGTRLLVL.

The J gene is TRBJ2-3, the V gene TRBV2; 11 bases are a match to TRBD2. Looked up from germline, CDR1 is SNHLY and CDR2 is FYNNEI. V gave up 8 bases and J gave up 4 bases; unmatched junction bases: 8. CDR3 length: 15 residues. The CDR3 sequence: CASGTTSGIPDTQYF. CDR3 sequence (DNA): TGTGCCAGCGGAACGACTAGCGGGATACCAGATACGCAGTATTTT.

The CDR3 loop reads CASNARSSYEQYF. The CDR3 nucleotides are TGTGCCAGCAACGCCAGGAGCTCCTACGAGCAGTACTTC. The J gene is TRBJ2-7, the V gene TRBV5-6, with no clear D. The CDR3 length is 13 residues. Germline values: CDR1 SGHDT, CDR2 YYEEEE. Deletions cut 6 bases from V and 0 bases from J, with 10 bases between.

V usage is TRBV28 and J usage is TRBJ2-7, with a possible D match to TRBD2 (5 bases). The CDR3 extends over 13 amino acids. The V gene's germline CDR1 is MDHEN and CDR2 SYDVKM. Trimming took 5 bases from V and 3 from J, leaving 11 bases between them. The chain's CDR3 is CASSADLNYEQYF. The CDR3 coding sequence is TGTGCCAGCAGTGCGGACTTAAACTACGAGCAGTACTTC.

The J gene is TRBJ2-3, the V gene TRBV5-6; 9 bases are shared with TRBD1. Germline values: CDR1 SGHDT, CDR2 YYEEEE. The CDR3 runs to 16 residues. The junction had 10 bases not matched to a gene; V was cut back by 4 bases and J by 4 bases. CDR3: CASSRPVTGGADTQYF. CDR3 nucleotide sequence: TGTGCCAGCAGCCGTCCCGTTACAGGGGGCGCAGATACGCAGTATTTT.

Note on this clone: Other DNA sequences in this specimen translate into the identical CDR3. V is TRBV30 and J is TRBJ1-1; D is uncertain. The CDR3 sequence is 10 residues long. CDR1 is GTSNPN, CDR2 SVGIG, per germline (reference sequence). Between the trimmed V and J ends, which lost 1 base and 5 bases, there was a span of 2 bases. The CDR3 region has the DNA TGTGCCTGGAGTGGGACTGAAGCTTTCTTT. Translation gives CAWSGTEAFF.

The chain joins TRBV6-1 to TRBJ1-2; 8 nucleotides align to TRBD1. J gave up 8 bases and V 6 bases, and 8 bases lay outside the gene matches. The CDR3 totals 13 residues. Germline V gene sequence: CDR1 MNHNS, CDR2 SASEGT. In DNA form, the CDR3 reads TGTGCCAGCAGCCTAGGACAGGGTAACGGCTACACCTTC. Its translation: CASSLGQGNGYTF.